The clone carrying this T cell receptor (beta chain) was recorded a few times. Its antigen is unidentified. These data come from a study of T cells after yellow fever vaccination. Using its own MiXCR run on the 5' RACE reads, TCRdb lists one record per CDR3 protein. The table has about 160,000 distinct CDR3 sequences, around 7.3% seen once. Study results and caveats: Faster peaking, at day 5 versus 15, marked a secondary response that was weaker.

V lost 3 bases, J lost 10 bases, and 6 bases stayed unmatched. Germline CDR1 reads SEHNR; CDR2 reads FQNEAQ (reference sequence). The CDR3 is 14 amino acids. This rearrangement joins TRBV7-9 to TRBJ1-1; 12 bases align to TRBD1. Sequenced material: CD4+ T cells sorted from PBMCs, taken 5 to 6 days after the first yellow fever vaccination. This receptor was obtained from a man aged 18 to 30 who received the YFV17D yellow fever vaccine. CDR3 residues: CASSFRDRGRLAFF. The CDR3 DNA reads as TGTGCCAGCAGCTTCCGGGACAGGGGGCGCTTAGCTTTCTTT.